The entry that follows covers one T cell receptor beta chain sequence. This sample stems from a study of human T cells and chemical hapten exposure. Time point indicated: patch test 1, 2 weeks after DPC sensitization. Treatment meaning: therapeutic diphenylcyclopropenone sensitization with weekly scalp DPC. CDR1 and CDR2 from the germline V gene are SQVTM and ANQGSEA. With 6 bases removed from V and 6 bases from J, the gap between germline ends came to 11 bases. The CDR3 runs to 12 residues. During construction of the library, unique molecular identifiers were attached to individual cDNA molecules for quantitative, reproducible TCR counting. In the source study's methods: Samples had a median of around 96,000 TCRs, ranging 23,224 to 690,600. MiXCR, run by TCRdb on the RACE reads, gives a single entry per CDR3 protein. These V and J calls derive from TCRdb rather than the authors' analysis. The profile shows about 69,000 distinct CDR3 sequences, more than 30% of them singletons.

This rearrangement joins TRBV29-1 to TRBJ2-2; tentative D call: TRBD2 (5 bases). The sample here was whole blood, taken in connection with sensitization to the hapten diphenylcyclopropenone (DPC). The source of this sequence is a man between 35 and 55 years old with alopecia areata. Some clones in this sample may be carry-over from other donors' samples. CDR3 sequence reads: CSVAGPAGELFF. The DNA of the CDR3 is TGCAGCGTGGCGGGCCCAGCCGGGGAGCTGTTTTTT.